This TCR beta chain was identified in a study of T cell responses to AZD1222 COVID-19 vaccine. The CDR3 runs to 16 residues. V gave up 3 bases and J gave up 5 bases, with 20 bases separating them. The germline V gene has CDR1 SGHRS and CDR2 YFSETQ. TCRdb keeps only in-frame clones here, not all; method: immunoSEQ multiplex PCR. The repertoire holds approximately 200,000 clones, with about 90% as singletons. The sample here was peripheral blood, taken on day 0 of MenACWY control vaccination. This chain links TRBV5-1 with TRBJ2-5; the D gene is possibly TRBD2 (6 bases). This TCR was recovered from an adult in good health. This CDR3 is CASSSGDLSGRETQYF. CDR3 sequence (DNA): TGCGCCAGCAGCTCCGGGGACCTTAGCGGAAGGGAGACCCAGTACTTC.